This TCR beta chain derives from a study of cytomegalovirus exposure and HLA in healthy donors. Study results and limitations: Reports described diagnosis of cytomegalovirus status by the classifier as highly specific and sensitive. When analyzed later, the rates of TCR association showed variation by HLA locus, with DRB1 the most and HLA-C the fewest. HLA alleles showed associations with around 15,000 TCR beta sequences in a later analysis, at a 0.05 false discovery rate.

The CDR3 is made up of 16 amino acids. Trimming removed 4 bases from V and 0 bases from J; junction bases left unmatched: 6. CDR1 is SGHNT, CDR2 YYREEE, per germline (reference sequence). In regard to this clone: The antigen is unknown.

The primer mix had 60 Vbeta and 13 Jbeta primers. Sequencing was performed with immunoSEQ multiplex PCR; in TCRdb, only in-frame clones are kept and a portion is missing. The repertoire has some 130,000 clones, around 73% of them found once; the top ten carry approximately 1.5%. The sample was PBMCs. This chain joins TRBV5-4 and TRBJ2-3; TRBD2 matches at 9 bases. The TCR comes from a female donor in good health and CMV-seronegative. The CDR3 sequence: CASSDRGGDSTDTQYF. CDR3 nucleotides: TGTGCCAGCAGCGATCGCGGGGGGGACAGCACAGATACGCAGTATTTT.